Below, 22 T cell receptor beta chains from the same sample are listed, as sequenced in a study of T cells after yellow fever vaccination. TCRdb independently ran MiXCR on the 5' RACE reads; one entry per CDR3 protein. The sample lists around 300,000 distinct CDR3 sequences, around 13% occurring once. Material: CD4+ T cells sorted from PBMCs, obtained 45 days after the yellow fever booster vaccination. These receptor sequences come from a man under 40 who received the YFV17D yellow fever vaccine.

The V and J genes are TRBV6-2 or TRBV6-3 and TRBJ2-7; D remains ambiguous. There are 11 residues in the CDR3. In germline, CDR1 is MNHEY, CDR2 SVGEGT. Trimming left V 6 bases short and J 3 bases short, with 6 bases between. CDR3 protein: CASSYLYEQYF. The CDR3 nucleotides read TGTGCCAGCAGCTACCTCTACGAGCAGTACTTC.

V is TRBV3-1 and J is TRBJ1-1, with no clear D. Trimming removed 0 bases from V and 1 base from J, with 6 bases in between. The CDR3 loop spans 14 amino acids. In germline, CDR1 is LGHDT, CDR2 YNNKEL (reference sequence). CDR3 in DNA: TGTGCCAGCAGCCAAGAAGGGCCGAACACTGAAGCTTTCTTT. Amino acids: CASSQEGPNTEAFF.

CDR3 DNA sequence: TGCAGTAGCGGGAACAATGAGCAGTTCTTC. It yields the protein CSSGNNEQFF. The chain recombines TRBV20-1 with TRBJ2-1; 7 bases are shared with TRBD2. This CDR3 has 10 residues. Trimming cost V 8 bases and J 5 bases; bases outside gene matches: 0. Germline V gene data show CDR1 as DFQATT and CDR2 as SNEGSKA (reference sequence).

The rearrangement joins TRBV6-5 to TRBJ1-1; a weak D match, TRBD1 (5 bases). The V end was cut by 6 bases, the J end by 14 bases, with 19 bases between. The CDR3 spans 12 residues. Germline-derived CDR1 and CDR2 are MNHEY and SVGAGI. Here the CDR3 DNA reads TGTGCCAGCAGCCCACTCCTGGGACCGACGTTCTTT. It is translated as CASSPLLGPTFF.

The sample holds a few counts of this clonotype. The chain uses TRBV29-1 and TRBJ2-7, with D possibly being TRBD2 (7 bases). Germline CDR1 reads SQVTM; CDR2 reads ANQGSEA. CDR3 size: 12 residues. V lost 7 bases and J 5 bases, leaving 15 bases between the germline ends. The CDR3, as DNA: TGCAGCGGTGGGGGGGGCCATAACGAGCAGTACTTC. Its protein is CSGGGGHNEQYF.

This clonotype was counted between two and nine times. The chain uses TRBV4-3 and TRBJ2-2, with D possibly being TRBD1 (5 bases). V lost 4 bases, J lost 6 bases, and 15 bases lay in between. The CDR3 loop spans 15 amino acids. Germline CDR1 reads LGHNA; CDR2 reads YSLEER. The CDR3 DNA reads TGCGCCAGCAGCCTCGCCAAGGGGCGCCCCGGGGAGCTGTTTTTT. Its protein product is CASSLAKGRPGELFF.

This clonotype appeared a few times. The CDR3 bases are TGTGCCACCAGTGGGGGTGGCAATCAGCCCCAGCATTTT. Amino acids: CATSGGGNQPQHF. This chain joins TRBV24-1 and TRBJ1-5; D gene unclear. Deletions cut 5 bases from V and 2 bases from J, with 6 bases between. The CDR3 extends over 13 amino acids. CDR1 is KGHDR and CDR2 is SFDVKD in the germline V gene.

This chain connects TRBV11-2 to TRBJ1-5; TRBD1 aligns across 12 bases. Germline V gene lookup returns CDR1 SGHAT and CDR2 FQNNGV. CDR3 length equals 15 residues. Germline trimming cut 3 bases from V and 7 bases from J; bases unmatched to any gene: 4. CDR3 bases: TGTGCCAGCAGCTTGGGACAGGGGGCGAAACAGCCCCAGCATTTT. This sequence encodes CASSLGQGAKQPQHF.

This clonotype has only a few counts. This chain uses TRBV12-3 or TRBV12-4 with TRBJ2-1, with 11 bases lining up with TRBD1. This CDR3 spans 15 amino acids. With V trimmed by 2 bases and J by 6 bases, 3 bases remained unmatched. The CDR3 here is CASSLLGTGGNEQFF. The CDR3 DNA reads as TGTGCCAGCAGTTTACTTGGGACAGGGGGCAATGAGCAGTTCTTC.

This clonotype was detected a few times. The chain is built from TRBV29-1 and TRBJ2-1; D is unresolved. The CDR3 loop spans 13 amino acids. Germline CDR1 SQVTM, CDR2 ANQGSEA. V lost 0 bases to trimming and J lost 7 bases, with 10 bases between them. CDR3 amino acids: CSVEDRRKNEQFF. The CDR3 DNA sequence: TGCAGCGTTGAAGATCGGCGGAAAAATGAGCAGTTCTTC.

This clonotype showed up just a few times. The J gene is TRBJ2-1, the V gene TRBV6-1; perhaps TRBD2 as D (6 bases). Germline-derived CDR1 and CDR2 are MNHNS and SASEGT. V shed 5 bases and J shed 5 bases, with 19 bases lying between them. CDR3 length: 16 residues. This CDR3 is CASSSYGGSPHNEQFF. CDR3 nucleotides: TGTGCCAGCAGTAGCTATGGGGGGAGTCCGCACAATGAGCAGTTCTTC.

CDR3 sequence (DNA): TGTGCCAGCAGCTCCGGGGGGCGCGGGAATAATTCACCCCTCCACTTT. It encodes CASSSGGRGNNSPLHF. The rearrangement uses TRBV7-9 and TRBJ1-6, with D perhaps matching TRBD1 (6 bases). The germline V gene has CDR1 SEHNR and CDR2 FQNEAQ (reference sequence). V dropped 4 bases and J dropped 5 bases, with 15 bases sitting between them. The CDR3 contains 16 residues.

The chain links TRBV5-1 to TRBJ2-1, with 8 bases fitting TRBD2. Germline values: CDR1 SGHRS, CDR2 YFSETQ. The CDR3 is made up of 16 amino acids. Germline trimming cut 5 bases from V and 2 bases from J; bases unmatched to any gene: 9. The CDR3 loop reads CASRADPGLAYNEQFF. CDR3 DNA: TGCGCCAGCAGGGCAGACCCGGGACTAGCCTACAATGAGCAGTTCTTC.

About this clonotype itself: The junction departs from germline at one end; a sequencing error may be responsible. This chain links TRBV7-7 with TRBJ2-3; D is ambiguous. CDR3 length: 14 amino acids. Germline assignment: CDR1 SSHAT and CDR2 FNYEAQ (reference sequence). The CDR3 DNA reads as TGTGCTAGCAGCCGAACCGCCACCACAGATACGCAGTATTTT. Protein: CASSRTATTDTQYF. Together with reference TRBV7-7 and TRBJ2-3, the CDR3 gives the full variable domain: GAGVSQSPRYKVTKRGQDVTLRCDPISSHATLYWYQQALGQGPEFLTYFNYEAQPDKSGLPSDRFSAERPEGSISTLTIQRTEQRDSAMYRCASSRTATTDTQYFGPGTRLTVL.

The CDR3 coding sequence is TGTGCCAGCAGTTTATCGGTGTTGGTAGCGGGAGCAGATACGCAGTATTTT. As protein: CASSLSVLVAGADTQYF. The V and J genes are TRBV28 and TRBJ2-3, with TRBD2 matching over 9 bases. Germline CDR1 and CDR2: MDHEN and SYDVKM. The V and J ends lost 1 base and 4 bases, in that order; junction bases with no gene match: 9. CDR3 length: 17 residues.

This rearrangement joins TRBV28 to TRBJ2-7, with 8 positions matching TRBD1. The CDR3 has 15 residues. V lost 5 bases to trimming and J lost 1 base; unmatched junction nucleotides: 7. Germline CDR1 is MDHEN and CDR2 is SYDVKM. The CDR3 nucleotides are TGTGCCAGCAGTCTCCCGGACAGGGTATCCTACGAGCAGTACTTC. Translating gives CASSLPDRVSYEQYF.

This clonotype was detected only a few times. The chain uses TRBV28 and TRBJ2-7, with TRBD1 matching 7 bases. The CDR3 is 14 amino acids. Germline CDR1 is MDHEN and CDR2 is SYDVKM. V was pared by 3 bases and J by 0 bases, with 2 bases of the junction left unmatched. The CDR3 DNA reads TGTGCCAGCAGTTTGGGACAGAACTCCTACGAGCAGTACTTC. Protein: CASSLGQNSYEQYF.

This clonotype was found many times. This sequence joins TRBV5-6 and TRBJ2-1; the D gene is possibly TRBD2 (5 bases). Germline V CDR1 and CDR2: SGHDT, YYEEEE. The CDR3 extends over 14 amino acids. V lost 4 bases and J lost 8, with 16 bases in between. CDR3 DNA: TGTGCCAGCAGCCCCCTTCGGGGTCGGTATGAGCAGTTCTTC. This gives the protein CASSPLRGRYEQFF.

The chain has TRBV20-1 and TRBJ2-1, with TRBD2 matching over 10 bases. The J segment lost 0 bases and the V segment lost 2 bases, leaving 4 bases of the junction unmatched. Germline V gene lookup returns CDR1 DFQATT and CDR2 SNEGSKA (reference sequence). This CDR3 is 16 amino acids long. CDR3 sequence reads: CSARRGTSVSYNEQFF. The CDR3 DNA is TGCAGTGCTAGACGCGGGACTAGCGTCTCCTACAATGAGCAGTTCTTC.

The sample holds many counts of this clonotype. The J gene is TRBJ2-4, the V gene TRBV20-1, with a tentative D call TRBD1 (6 bases). V lost 2 bases and J 5 bases, leaving 10 bases between the germline ends. The CDR3 sequence is 13 residues long. In germline, CDR1 is DFQATT, CDR2 SNEGSKA (reference sequence). CDR3 DNA: TGCAGTGCTAGAAACTACAGGGAAAACATTCAGTACTTC. It specifies CSARNYRENIQYF.

This clonotype was counted between two and nine times. The V gene is TRBV6-1, the J gene TRBJ2-1, with TRBD2 identical over 14 bases. The CDR3 sequence is 19 residues long. Germline V CDR1 and CDR2: MNHNS, SASEGT. V was clipped by 8 bases and J by 0 bases; unmatched bases: 12. CDR3: CASGRGLAGARDSYNEQFF. The CDR3 nucleotides are TGTGCCAGCGGAAGGGGACTAGCGGGAGCGCGCGACTCCTACAATGAGCAGTTCTTC.

The chain links TRBV29-1 to TRBJ2-1; 9 bases are shared with TRBD2. The CDR3 runs 13 residues. The V segment lost 3 bases and the J segment 9 bases; nucleotides outside the gene matches: 6. CDR1 is SQVTM, CDR2 ANQGSEA, per germline. CDR3 sequence: CSVDLAGVGEQFF. In DNA form, the CDR3 reads TGCAGCGTTGATTTAGCGGGAGTTGGTGAGCAGTTCTTC.